The text below deals with one T cell receptor (beta chain). Germline V gene sequence: CDR1 SGDLS, CDR2 YYNGEE. The CDR3 totals 14 residues. V shed 2 bases and J shed 0 bases, with 9 bases lying between them. The record originates from a study of blood T cell repertoires in COVID-19. About the study: PBMCs, B-cell-depleted T cells, or T cells were the source of the cDNA or gDNA that made up the material.

Clones were sequenced by immunoSEQ multiplex PCR, and TCRdb holds only the in-frame ones, with some missing. The sample has more than 85,000 clones, about 85% seen once. V and J are TRBV9 and TRBJ2-7; TRBD1 is a possible D gene (6 bases). Sequencing was performed on peripheral blood. The sequence was collected from a man aged 45-65 years with acute or convalescent COVID-19. For the CDR3, the DNA is TGTGCCAGCAGCGTCGGACAGAGCTCCTACGAGCAGTACTTC. Translating gives CASSVGQSSYEQYF.